The next 17 T cell receptor beta chains were all read from a single sample in a study of T-cell memory formation after mild COVID-19. TCRdb re-derived calls from the 5' RACE reads in MiXCR, one entry per CDR3 protein. The sample comprises some 160,000 distinct CDR3 sequences, about 28% of which are singletons, and about 11% rests with the top ten. The sample consisted of PBMCs or a T cell subset sorted from them (not recorded which). The origin of the receptors is an adult woman who had mild COVID-19 (a few samples of this study predate the infection). Cell type and time point are not known.

This clonotype was detected only a few times. CDR3 nucleotide sequence: TGTGCCAGCAGCCAAGACGGGACTGAGCAGTTCTTC. Protein product: CASSQDGTEQFF. This chain uses TRBV14 with TRBJ2-1; the D gene could be TRBD1 or TRBD2 (5 bases each). Germline V gene sequence: CDR1 SGHDN, CDR2 FVKESK. This CDR3 contains 12 residues. V lost 0 bases to trimming and J lost 9 bases, with 6 bases between them.

The table lists this clonotype with a few counts. The chain combines TRBV18 with TRBJ2-3; 7 positions match TRBD1. V was clipped by 3 bases and J by 4 bases; unmatched bases: 7. The CDR3 extends over 15 amino acids. Germline CDR1 and CDR2: KGHSH and LQKENI. The CDR3 protein is CASSPFPQGADTQYF. The CDR3 DNA follows: TGTGCCAGCTCACCGTTCCCCCAGGGGGCAGATACGCAGTATTTT. The full variable domain, with the rest looked up from reference TRBV18 and TRBJ2-3, is NAGVMQNPRHLVRRRGQEARLRCSPMKGHSHVYWYRQLPEEGLKFMVYLQKENIIDESGMPKERFSAEFPKEGPSILRIQQVVRGDSAAYFCASSPFPQGADTQYFGPGTRLTVL.

CDR3 sequence (DNA): TGTGCCAGCAGCTTAGTGACAGGGAGGCTTTTCTTT. The encoded protein is CASSLVTGRLFF. V usage is TRBV7-9 and J usage is TRBJ1-1, with 7 bases fitting TRBD1. Germline values: CDR1 SEHNR, CDR2 FQNEAQ (reference sequence). Trimming removed 1 base from V and 13 bases from J; junction bases left unmatched: 6. The CDR3 runs to 12 residues.

This clonotype occurred a few times. The chain's CDR3 is CASSSDRVGADTQYF. CDR3 bases: TGTGCCAGCAGCTCCGACAGGGTCGGGGCAGATACGCAGTATTTT. This chain uses TRBV5-4 with TRBJ2-3; 7 bases fit TRBD1. V gave up 3 bases and J gave up 4 bases; unmatched junction bases: 8. The CDR3 loop spans 15 amino acids. Germline CDR1 and CDR2: SGHNT and YYREEE (reference sequence).

This clonotype was observed a handful of times. V gene TRBV4-2 combines with J gene TRBJ1-2, with D unresolved. CDR1 and CDR2 (germline): LGHNA, YNFKEQ. V lost 4 bases, J lost 5 bases, and 11 bases lay in between. There are 13 residues in the CDR3. In DNA, the CDR3 is TGTGCCAGCAGCCCCCCCATGGGTTATGGCTACACCTTC. Translating gives CASSPPMGYGYTF.

This clonotype has only a few counts. The chain couples TRBV18 to TRBJ2-3; TRBD2 matches at 7 bases. The junction had 2 bases not matched to a gene; V was cut back by 1 base and J by 1 base. Germline CDR1 KGHSH, CDR2 LQKENI. This CDR3 has 15 amino acids. Here the CDR3 reads CASSPRRGGTDTQYF. The CDR3 coding sequence is TGTGCCAGCTCACCACGTCGGGGGGGCACAGATACGCAGTATTTT.

The chain links TRBV15 to TRBJ2-4; no reliable D call. Trimming shortened V by 0 bases and J by 6 bases, and 12 bases separated the two germline ends. The CDR3 covers 15 residues. Germline V gene sequence: CDR1 LNHNV, CDR2 YYDKDF (reference sequence). CDR3 in DNA: TGTGCCACCAGCAGAGATGCCACAGCGATAAACATTCAGTACTTC. Translating gives CATSRDATAINIQYF.

This clonotype was counted a few times. The gene calls are TRBV2 and TRBJ2-1, with a weak D call TRBD2 (6 bases). V was shortened by 6 bases and J by 0 bases, with 12 bases between the two germline ends. The CDR3 covers 15 residues. Germline V gene lookup returns CDR1 SNHLY and CDR2 FYNNEI. CDR3 bases: TGTGCCAGCAGGGCCGAGCGGGCCTCCTACAATGAGCAGTTCTTC. As protein: CASRAERASYNEQFF.

The chain joins TRBV20-1 to TRBJ1-2, with D tentatively TRBD1 (6 bases). The CDR3 consists of 12 residues. Trimming shortened V by 5 bases and J by 5 bases, and 12 bases separated the two germline ends. The germline V gene has CDR1 DFQATT and CDR2 SNEGSKA (reference sequence). CDR3 region: CSAVGQKYGYTF. For the CDR3, the DNA is TGCAGTGCTGTGGGACAAAAGTATGGCTACACCTTC.

V usage is TRBV5-1 and J usage is TRBJ1-2; 9 bases match TRBD1. This CDR3 has 14 residues. Per the germline V gene, CDR1 is SGHRS and CDR2 is YFSETQ. V lost 1 base, J lost 8 bases, and 6 bases stayed unmatched. The CDR3 loop reads CASSLRDRVSGYTF. The CDR3, as DNA: TGCGCCAGCAGCTTGAGGGACAGGGTATCCGGCTACACCTTC.

This sequence joins TRBV4-2 and TRBJ2-2; tentatively, D is TRBD2 (6 bases). Per germline, CDR1 LGHNA and CDR2 YNFKEQ. Trimming left V 0 bases short and J 7 bases short, with 15 bases between. CDR3 length equals 16 residues. Here the CDR3 DNA reads TGTGCCAGCAGCCAAGATTGGGCTAGCGTTGACGGGGAGCTGTTTTTT. This gives the protein CASSQDWASVDGELFF.

The chain combines TRBV18 with TRBJ2-5, with 8 bases matching TRBD2. With V trimmed by 3 bases and J by 5 bases, 8 bases remained unmatched. From germline, CDR1 is KGHSH and CDR2 LQKENI. The CDR3 is 15 amino acids. In DNA, the CDR3 is TGTGCCAGCTCACCCTCGGGGGGGCCGCCGGAGACCCAGTACTTC. Protein: CASSPSGGPPETQYF.

This clonotype was seen once. The chain joins TRBV12-3 or TRBV12-4 to TRBJ2-7; TRBD2 might be the D (5 bases). V shed 3 bases and J shed 0 bases, with 15 bases lying between them. The CDR3 consists of 16 residues. The CDR3 DNA sequence: TGTGCCAGCAGTTTGAAGGTACGGGGAAGCTCCTACGAGCAGTACTTC. Its protein is CASSLKVRGSSYEQYF.

This clonotype was seen more than once but under ten times. The rearrangement uses TRBV2 and TRBJ2-7, with a weak D call TRBD2 (7 bases). Trimming left V 7 bases short and J 1 base short, with 14 bases between. Germline V gene sequence: CDR1 SNHLY, CDR2 FYNNEI. CDR3 length: 14 residues. The DNA of the CDR3 is TGTGCCAGCAAAGGGGAGGGGGTTTCCTACGAGCAGTACTTC. Protein sequence: CASKGEGVSYEQYF.

In this sample, this clonotype turned up many times. This rearrangement joins TRBV5-1 to TRBJ2-7, with D maybe TRBD1 (5 bases). Trimming pared 0 bases from V and 0 bases from J, leaving 10 bases between. The CDR3 contains 15 residues. Germline CDR1 and CDR2: SGHRS and YFSETQ. CDR3 sequence reads: CASSLGQGLSYEQYF. CDR3 DNA: TGCGCCAGCAGCTTGGGGCAGGGCCTCTCCTACGAGCAGTACTTC.

This chain connects TRBV4-1 to TRBJ2-5; 7 positions match TRBD1. CDR1 MGHRA and CDR2 YSYEKL come from the germline V gene. CDR3 length: 15 amino acids. V was pared by 4 bases and J by 5 bases, with 10 bases of the junction left unmatched. The CDR3, as DNA: TGCGCCAGCAGCCTTCCTGACAGGGATCAGGAGACCCAGTACTTC. It yields the protein CASSLPDRDQETQYF.

The chain employs TRBV27 and TRBJ2-5; D is unclear. Germline CDR1 is MNHEY and CDR2 is SMNVEV (reference sequence). This CDR3 is built from 13 residues. Trimming cost V 3 bases and J 7 bases, with 12 bases left between them. DNA of the CDR3: TGTGCCAGCAGTTTGGGCCAGGAGAGGACCCAGTACTTC. Translating gives CASSLGQERTQYF.